A single sample is the source of the 27 T cell receptor beta chains below, sequenced in a study of T cell responses to AZD1222 COVID-19 vaccine. Sequenced by immunoSEQ multiplex PCR; TCRdb stores in-frame clones only, minus some. Of 150,000 to 200,000 clones in the sample, 87% were seen once. Here the sequenced sample was peripheral blood, taken on day 0 of AZD1222 vaccination. These receptors originate from an adult in good health.

The count of this clone is one. This sequence joins TRBV27 and TRBJ1-2; 8 nucleotides agree with TRBD1. Germline-derived CDR1 and CDR2 are MNHEY and SMNVEV (reference sequence). The junction had 10 bases not matched to a gene; V was cut back by 4 bases and J by 6 bases. The CDR3 contains 15 residues. CDR3 sequence reads: CASSSSQGARDGYTF. CDR3 nucleotides: TGTGCCAGCAGTTCCAGCCAGGGGGCAAGGGATGGCTACACCTTC.

The chain carries TRBV5-1 and TRBJ1-3; unclear D gene. The CDR3 has 12 amino acids. Germline V gene lookup returns CDR1 SGHRS and CDR2 YFSETQ. V was trimmed by 0 bases and J by 4 bases, leaving 2 bases between them. The CDR3 DNA reads TGCGCCAGCAGCTTGGCAGGAAACACCATATATTTT. This sequence encodes CASSLAGNTIYF.

V gene TRBV29-1 combines with J gene TRBJ2-1; the D is unclear. The CDR3 covers 11 residues. Trimming removed 6 bases at V and 4 bases at J, with 7 bases between. Germline CDR1 reads SQVTM; CDR2 reads ANQGSEA. The CDR3 is CSVSRYNEQFF. The CDR3 nucleotides are TGCAGCGTGTCGAGGTACAATGAGCAGTTCTTC.

This clone was seen only once. The chain recombines TRBV15 with TRBJ1-2; D is possibly TRBD1 (5 bases). The CDR3 contains 14 residues. Germline V lookup: CDR1 LNHNV, CDR2 YYDKDF (reference sequence). With 5 bases removed from V and 7 bases from J, the gap between germline ends came to 17 bases. The CDR3 nucleotides are TGTGCCACCAGCCTAGAGGGGACTGCAGGTGGCTACACCTTC. Translating gives CATSLEGTAGGYTF.

V is TRBV5-1 and J is TRBJ1-1, with a weak D call TRBD1 (5 bases). Per the germline V gene, CDR1 is SGHRS and CDR2 is YFSETQ. CDR3 length equals 16 residues. The V gene lost 4 bases and the J gene lost 4 bases, with 20 bases spanning the gap. In DNA, the CDR3 is TGCGCCAGCAGCGCAGAAGCCGGGACCCGAAGCACTGAAGCTTTCTTT. Protein: CASSAEAGTRSTEAFF. The full variable domain, with the rest looked up from reference TRBV5-1 and TRBJ1-1, is KAGVTQTPRYLIKTRGQQVTLSCSPISGHRSVSWYQQTPGQGLQFLFEYFSETQRNKGNFPGRFSGRQFSNSRSEMNVSTLELGDSALYLCASSAEAGTRSTEAFFGQGTRLTVV.

The rearrangement uses TRBV18 and TRBJ2-4; D may be TRBD2 (5 bases). Trimming removed 3 bases at V and 7 bases at J, with 13 bases between. CDR3 length equals 14 residues. Germline loops: CDR1 KGHSH, CDR2 LQKENI. The CDR3 bases are TGTGCCAGCTCACCCGTCCCGGGAAATAACATTCAGTACTTC. Encoded protein: CASSPVPGNNIQYF.

The rearrangement links TRBV5-1 to TRBJ2-1; D may be TRBD2 (5 bases). This CDR3 spans 14 amino acids. Germline V gene lookup returns CDR1 SGHRS and CDR2 YFSETQ. V lost 0 bases and J 8 bases, leaving 12 bases between the germline ends. This CDR3 reads CASSLGYPRDEQFF. The CDR3 region has the DNA TGCGCCAGCAGCTTGGGCTATCCGAGGGATGAGCAGTTCTTC.

V is TRBV6-1 and J is TRBJ2-4, with D uncertain. Trimming removed 3 bases at V and 0 bases at J, with 9 bases between. This CDR3 comprises 15 residues. Germline V CDR1 and CDR2: MNHNS, SASEGT. The chain's CDR3 is CASSDSSLAKNIQYF. In DNA form, the CDR3 reads TGTGCCAGCAGTGACAGCTCTCTAGCCAAAAACATTCAGTACTTC.

The chain carries TRBV7-9 and TRBJ1-2; D not certain. Germline V gives CDR1 SEHNR, CDR2 FQNEAQ (reference sequence). V gave up 3 bases and J gave up 2 bases, with 10 bases separating them. The CDR3 covers 14 residues. Here the CDR3 DNA reads TGTGCCAGCAGCTTTCCCGGGAGGAACTATGGCTACACCTTC. Its protein is CASSFPGRNYGYTF.

The J gene is TRBJ2-2, the V gene TRBV6-5, with 7 nucleotides matching TRBD1. V lost 2 bases and J lost 4; bases outside the gene matches: 1. Germline V gene data show CDR1 as MNHEY and CDR2 as SVGAGI. The CDR3 extends over 14 amino acids. CDR3 amino acids: CASSYRGPTGELFF. CDR3 DNA: TGTGCCAGCAGTTACAGGGGGCCCACCGGGGAGCTGTTTTTT.

The V gene is TRBV5-6, the J gene TRBJ2-5, with D perhaps being TRBD1 or TRBD2 (5 bases each). V was shortened by 0 bases and J by 5 bases, with 14 bases between the two germline ends. This CDR3 is built from 15 residues. Germline assignment: CDR1 SGHDT and CDR2 YYEEEE. CDR3: CASSLAAGTGETQYF. The CDR3, as DNA: TGTGCCAGCAGCTTGGCCGCCGGGACCGGGGAGACCCAGTACTTC.

The rearrangement uses TRBV27 and TRBJ1-2; D might be TRBD1 (5 bases). This CDR3 is 15 amino acids long. Germline values: CDR1 MNHEY, CDR2 SMNVEV (reference sequence). Trimming removed 4 bases at V and 8 bases at J, with 20 bases between. CDR3 nucleotide sequence: TGTGCCAGCAGTTCTACTCCACCGGGGCCCGCCGGCTACACCTTC. Translation gives CASSSTPPGPAGYTF.

In its sample, this clone was seen a few times. The rearrangement uses TRBV15 and TRBJ2-7; the D call may be TRBD1 or TRBD2 (5 bases each). V lost 1 base, J lost 5 bases, and 12 bases lay in between. The CDR3 totals 14 residues. Germline V CDR1 and CDR2: LNHNV, YYDKDF (reference sequence). CDR3 DNA sequence: TGTGCCACCAGCAGAGCATTCCGGGACGACGAGCAGTACTTC. It yields the protein CATSRAFRDDEQYF.

The J gene is TRBJ1-4, the V gene TRBV11-2; possible D gene TRBD1, 6 bases. CDR1 and CDR2 from the germline V gene are SGHAT and FQNNGV. This CDR3 comprises 17 residues. V lost 1 base, J lost 7 bases, and 19 bases lay in between. CDR3 sequence (DNA): TGTGCCAGCAGCTTAGTGTTGGGGGCAGGGGCGACTGAAAAACTGTTTTTT. It encodes CASSLVLGAGATEKLFF.

This clone was counted a few times. This rearrangement joins TRBV24-1 to TRBJ2-5; D is ambiguous. In germline, CDR1 is KGHDR, CDR2 SFDVKD. The CDR3 is 13 amino acids. V shed 5 bases and J shed 1 base, with 7 bases lying between them. The CDR3 loop is CATSVESQETQYF. CDR3 DNA sequence: TGTGCCACCAGTGTAGAGTCCCAAGAGACCCAGTACTTC.

The table lists this clone with a few counts. V gene TRBV10-3 combines with J gene TRBJ1-2; 8 bases match TRBD1. The length of the CDR3 is 16 residues. After removal of 1 base from V and 8 bases from J, the junction contained 12 bases not matched to a gene. Germline V gene sequence: CDR1 ENHRY, CDR2 SYGVKD. CDR3 nucleotides: TGTGCCATCAGTGAGTGGGACAGGATTGAGCGCGGAGGCTACACCTTC. Amino acid sequence: CAISEWDRIERGGYTF.

The chain carries TRBV2 and TRBJ2-5; either TRBD1 or TRBD2 may fit D (5 bases each). The V end lost 6 bases, the J end lost 5 bases, and 16 bases lay between the germline ends. Germline loops: CDR1 SNHLY, CDR2 FYNNEI. The CDR3 contains 14 residues. The CDR3 here is CASREGSVRETQYF. The CDR3 DNA reads TGTGCCAGCAGAGAGGGGAGTGTACGGGAGACCCAGTACTTC.

The V gene is TRBV20-1, the J gene TRBJ1-4; D gene ambiguous. The CDR3 is made up of 11 amino acids. The V end was cut by 4 bases, the J end by 8 bases, with 8 bases between. The germline V gene encodes CDR1 DFQATT and CDR2 SNEGSKA (reference sequence). The CDR3 DNA follows: TGCAGTGCTAACAGAGGAGAAAAACTGTTTTTT. Translation: CSANRGEKLFF.

The chain combines TRBV6-1 with TRBJ1-5, with D possibly matching TRBD1 (6 bases). This CDR3 has 18 amino acids. From germline, CDR1 is MNHNS and CDR2 SASEGT. The ends were cut back, 0 bases at V and 5 bases at J, with 20 bases in the middle. Written as DNA, the CDR3 is TGTGCCAGCAGTGAAGCCAAGGGGGGGAGAGTCTGGGATCAGCCCCAGCATTTT. Encoded protein: CASSEAKGGRVWDQPQHF.

The chain couples TRBV7-6 to TRBJ1-1; maybe TRBD1 (6 bases). Deletions cut 4 bases from V and 2 bases from J, with 17 bases between. The CDR3 sequence is 16 residues long. CDR1 and CDR2 from the germline V gene are SGHVS and FNYEAQ. CDR3 in DNA: TGTGCCAGCAGCTCCCAATCCGGGACACGAAACACTGAAGCTTTCTTT. Its translation: CASSSQSGTRNTEAFF.

The chain links TRBV5-5 to TRBJ1-1; the D is unclear. The CDR3 runs 14 residues. Germline lookup yields CDR1 SGHKS and CDR2 YYEKEE (reference sequence). The V gene lost 4 bases and the J gene lost 2 bases, with 12 bases spanning the gap. CDR3 DNA: TGTGCCAGCAGCGTCGGACGGGAAAACACTGAAGCTTTCTTT. This codes for CASSVGRENTEAFF.

The J gene is TRBJ2-6, the V gene TRBV2; TRBD1 or TRBD2 may be the D gene (5 bases each). The CDR3 has 16 amino acids. Germline V lookup: CDR1 SNHLY, CDR2 FYNNEI. The V end was cut by 6 bases, the J end by 0 bases, with 12 bases between. This chain's CDR3 is CASRRDRGSGANVLTF. CDR3 nucleotide sequence: TGTGCCAGCAGGAGGGACCGAGGCTCTGGGGCCAACGTCCTGACTTTC.

The chain recombines TRBV5-4 with TRBJ2-7, with 7 bases matching TRBD2. CDR1 and CDR2 (germline): SGHNT, YYREEE (reference sequence). Trimming removed 0 bases from V and 3 bases from J; junction bases left unmatched: 6. This CDR3 comprises 15 residues. The CDR3 DNA is TGTGCCAGCAGCTTGGGAGGGAGGGCCATCTACGAGCAGTACTTC. Translation: CASSLGGRAIYEQYF.

The chain uses TRBV5-5 and TRBJ2-3; perhaps TRBD2 as D (5 bases). Germline V lookup: CDR1 SGHKS, CDR2 YYEKEE (reference sequence). Trimming stripped 5 bases from V and 4 bases from J, with 14 bases between. The CDR3 is made up of 14 amino acids. The CDR3 DNA reads as TGTGCCAGCAGTTCCCTAGCAGGTCCAGATACGCAGTATTTT. Encoded protein: CASSSLAGPDTQYF.

The chain carries TRBV11-2 and TRBJ2-1, with D perhaps TRBD2 (6 bases). CDR3 length equals 16 residues. Germline CDR1 and CDR2: SGHAT and FQNNGV. The V and J ends lost 6 bases and 7 bases respectively, with 22 bases between them. In nucleotides, the CDR3 is TGTGCCAGCAGGGGACCTGTCGTAGTAGGAGGGAATGAGCAGTTCTTC. This encodes CASRGPVVVGGNEQFF. The whole variable domain, filled in from reference TRBV11-2 and TRBJ2-1, reads EAGVAQSPRYKIIEKRQSVAFWCNPISGHATLYWYQQILGQGPKLLIQFQNNGVVDDSQLPKDRFSAERLKGVDSTLKIQPAKLEDSAVYLCASRGPVVVGGNEQFFGPGTRLTVL.

The chain recombines TRBV5-5 with TRBJ2-3; D uncertain. CDR3 length: 12 amino acids. V was pared by 4 bases and J by 2 bases, with 5 bases between. Germline V CDR1 and CDR2: SGHKS, YYEKEE (reference sequence). The CDR3 region is CASSPDTDTQYF. In DNA form, the CDR3 reads TGTGCCAGCAGCCCCGACACAGATACGCAGTATTTT.

The rearrangement links TRBV6-5 to TRBJ2-1; 9 positions match TRBD2. Germline V gene data show CDR1 as MNHEY and CDR2 as SVGAGI. Trimming cost V 4 bases and J 15 bases; bases outside gene matches: 7. The CDR3 spans 12 residues. This chain's CDR3 is CASSFRSGSTFF. CDR3 DNA: TGTGCCAGCAGTTTTCGTAGCGGGAGTACGTTCTTC.